This T cell receptor beta chain appears in the sequencing data of a study of regulatory T cells in long-lasting Graves disease. CDR1 is MDHEN and CDR2 is SYDVKM in the germline V gene. This CDR3 is built from 12 residues. Both iRepertoire HTBI primers and Arm-PCR of CDR3 regions were used to build the TCR beta libraries. As handled by the study authors: Across samples, 50 to 75 TRBV and more than twelve TRBJ segments were found. In TCRdb, the multiplex PCR reads were re-called with MiXCR into one record per CDR3 protein. The V and J calls and clone size are TCRdb's, not the authors'. Of roughly 560,000 distinct CDR3 sequences in the sample, roughly 15% were seen once. This clonotype was seen just once. Its antigen is not identified. This may come from a read error, since a much larger clone is one base off. Time point noted: newly diagnosed GD, antithyroid drugs for less than 3 months. PBMCs provided the RNA from which the TCR library was made. A peripheral blood sample, 7 to 9 milliliters in volume, was drawn into EDTA tubes.

The study's findings and limits: Sample size, which was small, may have reduced accuracy.

These data also featured in a second study, about T cells in Graves' hyperthyroidism and ophthalmopathy. That report notes: Each diagnosis was grounded in clinical symptoms, serum thyroxine and TRAb, thyroid ultrasound, and orbital computed tomography.

The receptor was derived from a middle-aged woman with Graves disease. V usage is TRBV28 and J usage is TRBJ1-1; no firm D call. The sample was peripheral blood mononuclear cells (PBMCs), taken at new diagnosis, from a patient treated with antithyroid drugs. The CDR3, as DNA: TGTGCCAGCAAGCAGCAGAACACTGAAGCTTCCTTT. Its protein product is CASKQQNTEASF.